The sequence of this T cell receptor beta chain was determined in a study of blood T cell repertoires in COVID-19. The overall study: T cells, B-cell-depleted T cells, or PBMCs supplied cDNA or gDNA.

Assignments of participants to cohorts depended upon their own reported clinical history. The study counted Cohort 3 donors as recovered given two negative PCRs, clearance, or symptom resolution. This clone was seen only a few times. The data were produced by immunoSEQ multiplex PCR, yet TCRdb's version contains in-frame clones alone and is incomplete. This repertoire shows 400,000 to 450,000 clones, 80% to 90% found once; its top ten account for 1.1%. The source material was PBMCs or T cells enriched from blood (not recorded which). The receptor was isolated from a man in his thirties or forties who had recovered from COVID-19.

The CDR3 DNA reads as TGCGCCAGCAGCCAAGAGGGAGGACTAGCGGGTTTGAGCGGGGAGCTGTTTTTT. Protein: CASSQEGGLAGLSGELFF. J is TRBJ2-2 and V is TRBV4-1, with 11 bases that match TRBD2. V lost 0 bases and J lost 7; bases outside the gene matches: 10. Germline CDR1 is MGHRA and CDR2 is YSYEKL. The CDR3 spans 18 residues.